Listed here are 14 T cell receptor beta chains from one sample, sequenced in a study of identical twins. Each CDR3 protein is one row after TCRdb ran MiXCR on the 5' RACE reads. The table lists around 1.7 million distinct CDR3 sequences, less than 35% of them singletons. The specimen sequenced was cord blood. Receptor source: a newborn girl in good health.

The chain recombines TRBV20-1 with TRBJ2-1; tentative D call: TRBD2 (5 bases). The CDR3 is 14 amino acids. CDR1 and CDR2 (germline): DFQATT, SNEGSKA (reference sequence). The V gene lost 6 bases and the J gene lost 3 bases, with 15 bases spanning the gap. CDR3 nucleotide sequence: TGCAGTGCGAGTAGCGTTCGTAACTACAATGAGCAGTTCTTC. Residues: CSASSVRNYNEQFF.

This chain connects TRBV12-3 or TRBV12-4 to TRBJ2-4, with 12 bases that match TRBD2. The CDR3 length is 15 residues. Trimming took 3 bases from V and 13 from J; bases not matched to a gene: 10. CDR3 amino acids: CASSLTSGSFVEQYF. The DNA for the CDR3 is TGTGCCAGCAGTTTGACTAGCGGGAGCTTTGTTGAGCAGTACTTC.

This chain joins TRBV2 and TRBJ2-7; D possibly uses TRBD1 or TRBD2 (5 bases each). The ends were cut back, 5 bases at V and 3 bases at J, with 20 bases in the middle. The CDR3 totals 16 residues. Germline assignment: CDR1 SNHLY and CDR2 FYNNEI. The CDR3 bases are TGTGCCAGCAGTAAAGAACCGGGACGTCTCGTCTACGAGCAGTACTTC. Translated: CASSKEPGRLVYEQYF.

This rearrangement joins TRBV5-1 to TRBJ1-1; D is possibly TRBD1 (5 bases). Germline V gene lookup returns CDR1 SGHRS and CDR2 YFSETQ. The ends were cut back, 1 base at V and 2 bases at J, with 15 bases in the middle. This CDR3 is built from 16 residues. The CDR3 is CASSLRRGGVNTEAFF. The CDR3, as DNA: TGCGCCAGCAGCTTGCGGCGCGGAGGGGTTAACACTGAAGCTTTCTTT. Filled out from reference TRBV5-1 and TRBJ1-1, the complete variable domain reads KAGVTQTPRYLIKTRGQQVTLSCSPISGHRSVSWYQQTPGQGLQFLFEYFSETQRNKGNFPGRFSGRQFSNSRSEMNVSTLELGDSALYLCASSLRRGGVNTEAFFGQGTRLTVV.

This clonotype has only a few counts. The genes are TRBV2 and TRBJ2-3, with a tentative D call TRBD1 (6 bases). Germline V gives CDR1 SNHLY, CDR2 FYNNEI. V gave up 6 bases and J gave up 0 bases, with 13 bases separating them. The CDR3 contains 15 residues. The CDR3 coding sequence is TGTGCCAGCAGCCCCGGGACATTCAGCACAGATACGCAGTATTTT. It specifies CASSPGTFSTDTQYF.

This chain connects TRBV12-3 or TRBV12-4 to TRBJ2-1, with no clear D. This CDR3 has 11 amino acids. With 2 bases removed from V and 9 bases from J, the gap between germline ends came to 5 bases. CDR3 region: CASSLKVEQFF. For the CDR3, the DNA is TGTGCCAGCAGTTTAAAGGTTGAGCAGTTCTTC.

The rearrangement links TRBV12-3 or TRBV12-4 to TRBJ1-4; D is ambiguous. The CDR3 is 15 amino acids. The ends were cut back, 6 bases at V and 8 bases at J, with 19 bases in the middle. The CDR3 DNA reads TGTGCCAGCAGCCGAACGCAAGGTTCGGGGGAAAAACTGTTTTTT. It is translated as CASSRTQGSGEKLFF.

To note about this clonotype: Germline is not matched at one junction end, which may reflect a read error. The chain combines TRBV7-7 with TRBJ2-7; TRBD2 agrees at 8 bases. From germline, CDR1 is SSHAT and CDR2 FNYEAQ (reference sequence). The CDR3 loop spans 14 amino acids. The CDR3 nucleotides read TGTGCTAGCAGCCCCAGCGGGAGTCTCAACGAGCAGTACTTC. Its translation is CASSPSGSLNEQYF.

This clonotype was counted a few times. The rearrangement links TRBV4-1 to TRBJ1-2; 8 positions agree with TRBD1. The CDR3 spans 18 residues. Per the germline V gene, CDR1 is MGHRA and CDR2 is YSYEKL. V gave up 3 bases and J gave up 2 bases; unmatched junction bases: 14. The CDR3 loop reads CASSHSTSTGGWNYGYTF. Written as DNA, the CDR3 is TGCGCCAGCAGCCACTCAACTTCAACAGGGGGTTGGAACTATGGCTACACCTTC.

The table lists this clonotype with a few counts. This sequence joins TRBV29-1 and TRBJ2-7; D perhaps matches TRBD1 (6 bases). The CDR3 totals 13 residues. Germline V lookup: CDR1 SQVTM, CDR2 ANQGSEA. The ends were cut back, 8 bases at V and 2 bases at J, with 16 bases in the middle. The CDR3 DNA reads TGCAGCCCGAAGCCGACAGGCCCCTACGAGCAGTACTTC. Translating gives CSPKPTGPYEQYF.

This sequence joins TRBV28 and TRBJ2-3; maybe TRBD1 (5 bases). Germline V gene lookup returns CDR1 MDHEN and CDR2 SYDVKM. This CDR3 has 13 residues. With 10 bases removed from V and 4 bases from J, the gap between germline ends came to 15 bases. Here the CDR3 reads CATSIGAPDTQYF. CDR3 sequence (DNA): TGTGCCACCTCAATAGGGGCCCCAGATACGCAGTATTTT.

This rearrangement joins TRBV12-3 or TRBV12-4 to TRBJ2-1; D gene ambiguous. This CDR3 has 11 amino acids. V shed 3 bases and J shed 13 bases, with 10 bases lying between them. CDR3 DNA: TGTGCCAGCAGTTTCGTGGCCACCCAGTTCTTC. It specifies CASSFVATQFF.

The rearrangement links TRBV6-6 to TRBJ2-1, with TRBD2 matching 7 bases. The DNA end lines up better with TRBJ2-7; the J call may be wrong. CDR3 length equals 15 residues. Germline V lookup: CDR1 MNHNY, CDR2 SVGAGI (reference sequence). The CDR3 DNA is TGTGCCAGCGAAAGCGGGGTGAGCTCCTACAATGAGCAGTACTTC. This sequence encodes CASESGVSSYNEQYF.

Of note for this clonotype: A much more abundant neighbour one base away suggests this may be a read error. The chain joins TRBV9 to TRBJ2-3; 14 bases are shared with TRBD2. Trimming removed 6 bases from V and 4 bases from J; junction bases left unmatched: 1. The germline V gene encodes CDR1 SGDLS and CDR2 YYNGEE. This CDR3 has 14 amino acids. The DNA of the CDR3 is TGTGCCAGCACGACTAGCGGGGGGGCAGATACGCAGTATTTT. Protein: CASTTSGGADTQYF.